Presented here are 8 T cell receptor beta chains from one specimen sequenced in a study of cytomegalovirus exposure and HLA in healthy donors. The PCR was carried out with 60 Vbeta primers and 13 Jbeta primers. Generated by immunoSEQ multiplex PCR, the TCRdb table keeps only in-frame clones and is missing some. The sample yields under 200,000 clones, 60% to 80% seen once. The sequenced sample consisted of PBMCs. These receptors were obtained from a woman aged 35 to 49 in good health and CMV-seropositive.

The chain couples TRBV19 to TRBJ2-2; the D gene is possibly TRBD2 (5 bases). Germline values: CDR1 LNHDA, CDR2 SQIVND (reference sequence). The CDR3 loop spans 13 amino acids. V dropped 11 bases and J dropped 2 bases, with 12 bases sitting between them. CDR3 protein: CAGERPNTGELFF. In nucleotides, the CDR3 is TGTGCCGGTGAGCGGCCAAACACCGGGGAGCTGTTTTTT.

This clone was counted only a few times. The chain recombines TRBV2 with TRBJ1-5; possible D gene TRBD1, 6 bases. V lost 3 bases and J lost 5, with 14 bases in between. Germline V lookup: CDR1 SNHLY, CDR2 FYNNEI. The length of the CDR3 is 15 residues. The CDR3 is CASSDRQDAHQPQHF. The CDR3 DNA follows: TGTGCCAGCAGTGATAGACAGGATGCCCATCAGCCCCAGCATTTT.

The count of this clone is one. The DNA for the CDR3 is TGTGCCATCCGACGGGACAACTCCTACGAGCAGTACTTC. It specifies CAIRRDNSYEQYF. The gene calls are TRBV10-3 and TRBJ2-7; possibly TRBD1 for D (6 bases). Trimming cost V 8 bases and J 0 bases, with 11 bases left between them. CDR1 and CDR2 (germline): ENHRY, SYGVKD. CDR3 length: 13 residues.

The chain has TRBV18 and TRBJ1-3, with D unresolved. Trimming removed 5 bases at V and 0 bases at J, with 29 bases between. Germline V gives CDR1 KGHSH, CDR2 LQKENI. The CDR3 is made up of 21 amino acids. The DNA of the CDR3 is TGTGCCAGCTCATCGGTACATGGTGCAACACCGGCGTCGGGCTCTGGAAACACCATATATTTT. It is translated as CASSSVHGATPASGSGNTIYF.

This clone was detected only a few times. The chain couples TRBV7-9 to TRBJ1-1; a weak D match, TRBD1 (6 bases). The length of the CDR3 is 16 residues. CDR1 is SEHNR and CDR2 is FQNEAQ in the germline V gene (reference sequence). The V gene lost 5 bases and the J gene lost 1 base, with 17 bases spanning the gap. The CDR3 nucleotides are TGTGCCAGCAGCCCCGGGGGGCCCTTAGGGAACACTGAAGCTTTCTTT. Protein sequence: CASSPGGPLGNTEAFF.

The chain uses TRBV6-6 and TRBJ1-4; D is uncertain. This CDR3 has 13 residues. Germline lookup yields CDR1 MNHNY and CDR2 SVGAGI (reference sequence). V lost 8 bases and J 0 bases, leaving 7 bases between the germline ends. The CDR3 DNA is TGTGCCAGCTACAGATCAACTAATGAAAAACTGTTTTTT. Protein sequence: CASYRSTNEKLFF.

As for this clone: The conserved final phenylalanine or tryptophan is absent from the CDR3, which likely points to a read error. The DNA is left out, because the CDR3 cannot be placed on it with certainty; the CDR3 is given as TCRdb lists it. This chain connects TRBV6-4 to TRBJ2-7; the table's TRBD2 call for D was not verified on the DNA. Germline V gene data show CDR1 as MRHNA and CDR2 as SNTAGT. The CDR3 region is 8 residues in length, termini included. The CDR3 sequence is CASSDSSP.

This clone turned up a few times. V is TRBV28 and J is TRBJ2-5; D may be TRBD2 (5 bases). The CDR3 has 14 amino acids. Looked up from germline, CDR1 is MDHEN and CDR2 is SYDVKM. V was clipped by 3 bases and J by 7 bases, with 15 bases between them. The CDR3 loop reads CASSFISGDGTQYF. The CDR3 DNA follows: TGTGCCAGCAGTTTCATTTCCGGGGATGGGACCCAGTACTTC.